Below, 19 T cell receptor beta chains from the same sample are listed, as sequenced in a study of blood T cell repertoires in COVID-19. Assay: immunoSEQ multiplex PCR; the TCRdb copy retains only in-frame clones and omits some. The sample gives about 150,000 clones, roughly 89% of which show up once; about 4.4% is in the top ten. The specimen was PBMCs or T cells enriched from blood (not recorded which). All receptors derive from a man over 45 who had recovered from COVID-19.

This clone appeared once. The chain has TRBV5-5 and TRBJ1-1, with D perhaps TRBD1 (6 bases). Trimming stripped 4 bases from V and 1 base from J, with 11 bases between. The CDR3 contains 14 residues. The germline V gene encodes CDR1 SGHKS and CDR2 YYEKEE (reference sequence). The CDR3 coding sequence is TGTGCCAGCAGCCTTCAGACAGGGAACACTGAAGCTTTCTTT. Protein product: CASSLQTGNTEAFF.

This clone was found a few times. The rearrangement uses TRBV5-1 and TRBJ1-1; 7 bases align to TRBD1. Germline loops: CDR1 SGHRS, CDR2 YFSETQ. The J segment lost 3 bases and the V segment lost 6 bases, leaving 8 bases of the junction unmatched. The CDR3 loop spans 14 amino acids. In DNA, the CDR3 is TGCGCCAGCAAGGAACAGGGGCCCCACACTGAAGCTTTCTTT. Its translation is CASKEQGPHTEAFF.

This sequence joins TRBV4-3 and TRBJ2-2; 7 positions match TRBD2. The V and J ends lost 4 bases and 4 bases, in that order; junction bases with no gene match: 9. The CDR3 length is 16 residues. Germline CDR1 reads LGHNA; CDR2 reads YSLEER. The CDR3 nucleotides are TGCGCCAGCAGCCCCACAGCCGGGACTATCACCGGGGAGCTGTTTTTT. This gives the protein CASSPTAGTITGELFF.

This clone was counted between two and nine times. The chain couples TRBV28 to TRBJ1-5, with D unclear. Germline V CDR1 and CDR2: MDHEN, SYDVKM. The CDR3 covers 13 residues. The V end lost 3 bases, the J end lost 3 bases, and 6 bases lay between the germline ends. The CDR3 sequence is CASSFEDNQPQHF. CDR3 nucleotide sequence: TGTGCCAGCAGTTTCGAGGACAATCAGCCCCAGCATTTT. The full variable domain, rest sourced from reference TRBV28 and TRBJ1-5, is DVKVTQSSRYLVKRTGEKVFLECVQDMDHENMFWYRQDPGLGLRLIYFSYDVKMKEKGDIPEGYSVSREKKERFSLILESASTNQTSMYLCASSFEDNQPQHFGDGTRLSIL.

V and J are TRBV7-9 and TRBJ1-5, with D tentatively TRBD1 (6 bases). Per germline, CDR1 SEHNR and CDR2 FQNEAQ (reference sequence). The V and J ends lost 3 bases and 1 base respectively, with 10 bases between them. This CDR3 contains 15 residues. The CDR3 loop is CASSLGTSSNQPQHF. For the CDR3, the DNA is TGTGCCAGCAGCTTGGGGACATCGAGCAATCAGCCCCAGCATTTT.

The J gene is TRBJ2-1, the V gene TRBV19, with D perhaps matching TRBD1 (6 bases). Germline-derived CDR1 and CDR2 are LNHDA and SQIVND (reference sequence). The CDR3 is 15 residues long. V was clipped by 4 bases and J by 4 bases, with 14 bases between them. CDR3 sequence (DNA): TGTGCCAGTAGTAAGACAGGAATAACATACAATGAGCAGTTCTTC. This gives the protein CASSKTGITYNEQFF.

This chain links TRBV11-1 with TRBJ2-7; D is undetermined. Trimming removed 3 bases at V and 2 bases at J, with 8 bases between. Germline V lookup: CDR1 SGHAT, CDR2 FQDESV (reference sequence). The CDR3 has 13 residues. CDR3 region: CASSFGQTYEQYV. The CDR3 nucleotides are TGTGCCAGCAGCTTTGGGCAGACCTACGAGCAGTACGTC.

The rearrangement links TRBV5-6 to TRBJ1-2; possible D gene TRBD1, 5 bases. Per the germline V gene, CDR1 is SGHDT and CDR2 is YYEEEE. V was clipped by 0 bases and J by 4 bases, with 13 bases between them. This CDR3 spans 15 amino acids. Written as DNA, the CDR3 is TGTGCCAGCAGCTTGGCTGGGGTCGGGGGCTATGGCTACACCTTC. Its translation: CASSLAGVGGYGYTF. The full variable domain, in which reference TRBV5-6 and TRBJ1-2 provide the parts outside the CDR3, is DAGVTQSPTHLIKTRGQQVTLRCSPKSGHDTVSWYQQALGQGPQFIFQYYEEEERQRGNFPDRFSGHQFPNYSSELNVNALLLGDSALYLCASSLAGVGGYGYTFGSGTRLTVV.

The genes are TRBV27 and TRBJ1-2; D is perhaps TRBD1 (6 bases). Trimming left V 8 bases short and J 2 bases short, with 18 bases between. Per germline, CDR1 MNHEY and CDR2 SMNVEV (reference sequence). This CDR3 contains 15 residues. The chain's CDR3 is CASADTGRENYGYTF. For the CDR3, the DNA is TGTGCCAGCGCGGACACAGGGAGGGAAAACTATGGCTACACCTTC.

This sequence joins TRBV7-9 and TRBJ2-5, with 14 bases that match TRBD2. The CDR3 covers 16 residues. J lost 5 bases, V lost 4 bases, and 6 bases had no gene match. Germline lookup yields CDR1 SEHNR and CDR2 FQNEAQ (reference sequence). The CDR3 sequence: CASSSGTSGSRETQYF. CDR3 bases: TGTGCCAGCAGCTCCGGGACTAGCGGGAGTCGGGAGACCCAGTACTTC. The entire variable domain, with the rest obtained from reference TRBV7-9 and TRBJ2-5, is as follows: DTGVSQNPRHKITKRGQNVTFRCDPISEHNRLYWYRQTLGQGPEFLTYFQNEAQLEKSRLLSDRFSAERPKGSFSTLEIQRTEQGDSAMYLCASSSGTSGSRETQYFGPGTRLLVL.

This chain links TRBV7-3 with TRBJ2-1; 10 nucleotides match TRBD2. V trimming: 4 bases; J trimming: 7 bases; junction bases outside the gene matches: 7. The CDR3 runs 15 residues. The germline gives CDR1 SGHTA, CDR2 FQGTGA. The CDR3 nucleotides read TGTGCCAGCAGCTGGTTCCTAGCGGGGGAGAATGAGCAGTTCTTC. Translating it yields CASSWFLAGENEQFF.

The CDR3 reads CAWMNRVDSPLHF. The CDR3, as DNA: TGTGCCTGGATGAACAGGGTAGACTCACCCCTCCACTTT. V usage is TRBV30 and J usage is TRBJ1-6, with a weak D call TRBD1 (6 bases). Germline V gives CDR1 GTSNPN, CDR2 SVGIG (reference sequence). The V end was cut by 4 bases, the J end by 10 bases, with 14 bases between. CDR3 length equals 13 residues.

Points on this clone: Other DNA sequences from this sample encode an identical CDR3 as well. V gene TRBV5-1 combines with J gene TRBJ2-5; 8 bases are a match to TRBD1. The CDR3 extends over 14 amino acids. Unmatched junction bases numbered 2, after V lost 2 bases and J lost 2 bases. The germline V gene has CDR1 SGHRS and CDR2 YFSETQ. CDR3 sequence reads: CASSLGTGQETQYF. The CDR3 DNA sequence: TGCGCCAGCAGCTTAGGGACAGGTCAAGAGACCCAGTACTTC.

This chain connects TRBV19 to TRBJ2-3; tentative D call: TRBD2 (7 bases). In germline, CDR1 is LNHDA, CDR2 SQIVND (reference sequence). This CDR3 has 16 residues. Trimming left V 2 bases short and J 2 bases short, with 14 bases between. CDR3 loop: CASSILRGRFTDTQYF. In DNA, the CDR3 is TGTGCCAGTAGTATATTGCGGGGGCGATTCACAGATACGCAGTATTTT.

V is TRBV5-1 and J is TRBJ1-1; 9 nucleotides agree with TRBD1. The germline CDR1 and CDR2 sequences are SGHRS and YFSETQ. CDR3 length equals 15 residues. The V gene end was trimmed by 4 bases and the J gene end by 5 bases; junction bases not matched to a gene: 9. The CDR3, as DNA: TGCGCCAGCAGCGCCGTTACAGGGGGCGCGACTGAAGCTTTCTTT. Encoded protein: CASSAVTGGATEAFF.

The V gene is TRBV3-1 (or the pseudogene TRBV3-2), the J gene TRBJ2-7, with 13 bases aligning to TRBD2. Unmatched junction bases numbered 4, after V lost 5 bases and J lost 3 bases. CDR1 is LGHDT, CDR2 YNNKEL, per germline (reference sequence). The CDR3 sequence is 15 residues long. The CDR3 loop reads CASSKGLAGNYEQYF. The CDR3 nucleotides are TGTGCCAGCAGCAAGGGACTAGCGGGAAACTACGAGCAGTACTTC.

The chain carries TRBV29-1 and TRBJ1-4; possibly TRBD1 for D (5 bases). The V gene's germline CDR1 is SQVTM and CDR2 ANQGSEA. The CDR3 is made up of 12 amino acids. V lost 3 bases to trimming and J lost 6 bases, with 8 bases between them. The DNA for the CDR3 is TGCAGCGTTGACGCAGGGTATGAAAAACTGTTTTTT. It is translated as CSVDAGYEKLFF.

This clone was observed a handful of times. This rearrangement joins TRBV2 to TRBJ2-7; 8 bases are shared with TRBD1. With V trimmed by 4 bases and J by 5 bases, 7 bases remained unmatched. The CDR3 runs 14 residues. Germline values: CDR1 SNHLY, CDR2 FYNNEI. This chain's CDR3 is CASSAGGVWHEQYV. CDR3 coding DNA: TGTGCCAGCAGTGCAGGGGGCGTTTGGCACGAGCAGTACGTC.

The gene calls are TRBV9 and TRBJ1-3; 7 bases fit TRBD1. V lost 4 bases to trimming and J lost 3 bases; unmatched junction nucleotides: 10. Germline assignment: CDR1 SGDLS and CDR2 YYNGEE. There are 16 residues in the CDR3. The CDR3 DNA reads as TGTGCCAGCAGCCAAAGACAGGGTGAATATGGAAACACCATATATTTT. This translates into CASSQRQGEYGNTIYF. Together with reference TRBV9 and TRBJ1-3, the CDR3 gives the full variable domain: DSGVTQTPKHLITATGQRVTLRCSPRSGDLSVYWYQQSLDQGLQFLIQYYNGEERAKGNILERFSAQQFPDLHSELNLSSLELGDSALYFCASSQRQGEYGNTIYFGEGSWLTVV.